The 10 T cell receptor beta chains given below trace back to one sample, sequenced in a study of T cells after yellow fever vaccination. In TCRdb, the 5' RACE reads were re-called with MiXCR into one record per CDR3 protein. This sample has hundreds of thousands of distinct CDR3 sequences; 4.1% occur once, and the top ten carry 20% to 25%. The material sequenced was PBMCs, taken 5 days after the yellow fever booster vaccination. The receptors shown here come from a young man who received the YFV17D yellow fever vaccine.

This clonotype was seen a handful of times. Written as DNA, the CDR3 is TGCGCCAGCAGCTTGTCCCTAGCGGGGACCAATGAGCAGTTCTTC. Amino acid sequence: CASSLSLAGTNEQFF. This chain uses TRBV5-1 with TRBJ2-1, with TRBD2 matching 9 bases. Germline V gene data show CDR1 as SGHRS and CDR2 as YFSETQ. V dropped 1 base and J dropped 6; count of bases not matched to a gene: 5. The CDR3 is made up of 15 amino acids.

CDR3: CASSSGVLLAEAFF. The CDR3 DNA reads TGTGCCAGCAGCTCGGGGGTTCTTCTGGCTGAAGCTTTCTTT. The chain links TRBV11-2 to TRBJ1-1; the D gene is possibly TRBD1 (5 bases). V was shortened by 4 bases and J by 6 bases, with 15 bases between the two germline ends. The CDR3 is 14 residues long. Germline V gene lookup returns CDR1 SGHAT and CDR2 FQNNGV.

In its sample, this clonotype was seen many times. The chain links TRBV5-1 to TRBJ1-1; TRBD1 agrees at 8 bases. V shed 4 bases and J 1 base; nucleotides not matched to a gene: 3. This CDR3 is 14 amino acids long. Germline CDR1 reads SGHRS; CDR2 reads YFSETQ. The CDR3 DNA reads TGCGCCAGCAGCCGGGACAGGTGGAACACTGAAGCTTTCTTT. This codes for CASSRDRWNTEAFF.

V usage is TRBV11-2 and J usage is TRBJ1-1; D is undetermined. The V end lost 4 bases, the J end lost 2 bases, and 11 bases lay between the germline ends. The CDR3 sequence is 14 residues long. The germline V gene has CDR1 SGHAT and CDR2 FQNNGV. The CDR3 loop reads CASSSNSGNTEAFF. The CDR3 region has the DNA TGTGCCAGCAGCTCGAACTCGGGAAACACTGAAGCTTTCTTT.

This clonotype was counted many times. The chain employs TRBV3-1 and TRBJ2-3, with 7 bases that match TRBD1. The CDR3 extends over 17 amino acids. The V and J ends lost 1 base and 2 bases, in that order; junction bases with no gene match: 9. CDR1 LGHDT and CDR2 YNNKEL come from the germline V gene (reference sequence). The CDR3 DNA is TGTGCCAGCAGCCAAGCCGGGACAGCCTACTCCACAGATACGCAGTATTTT. It encodes CASSQAGTAYSTDTQYF.

The chain joins TRBV12-3 or TRBV12-4 to TRBJ2-5; 8 nucleotides match TRBD1. The V segment lost 5 bases and the J segment 7 bases; nucleotides outside the gene matches: 9. The CDR3 is made up of 14 amino acids. The CDR3 loop is CASSQRTGMGTQYF. The CDR3, as DNA: TGTGCCAGCAGTCAGCGGACAGGGATGGGGACCCAGTACTTC.

This clonotype was picked up a small number of times. The chain links TRBV7-2 to TRBJ1-5, with TRBD1 as a possible D gene (6 bases). The CDR3 contains 14 residues. V lost 3 bases and J lost 6, with 12 bases in between. Looked up from germline, CDR1 is SGHTA and CDR2 is FQGNSA. The CDR3 nucleotides are TGTGCCAGCAGCTTCGACGGAGGGGGTCAGCCCCAGCATTTT. Translation: CASSFDGGGQPQHF.

A few counts support this clonotype. This chain joins TRBV5-1 and TRBJ2-2; D is uncertain. CDR1 is SGHRS, CDR2 YFSETQ, per germline. This CDR3 has 16 residues. Trimming pared 0 bases from V and 5 bases from J, leaving 14 bases between. The CDR3 reads CASSLEARQYTGELFF. The CDR3 DNA sequence: TGCGCCAGCAGCTTGGAGGCTCGCCAATATACCGGGGAGCTGTTTTTT.

The gene calls are TRBV6-5 and TRBJ1-5; D not resolved. The CDR3 has 13 amino acids. V was pared by 11 bases and J by 2 bases, with 13 bases between. Germline V gives CDR1 MNHEY, CDR2 SVGAGI. As DNA, the CDR3 is TGTGCCTGCGGGTTGGGCGGCAATCAGCCCCAGCATTTT. The encoded protein is CACGLGGNQPQHF.

There are a few counts of this clonotype. This chain's CDR3 is CASSRRQGAGELFF. CDR3 sequence (DNA): TGTGCCAGCAGCAGACGACAGGGAGCCGGGGAGCTGTTTTTT. This chain uses TRBV7-9 with TRBJ2-2, with 7 positions matching TRBD1. Germline CDR1 SEHNR, CDR2 FQNEAQ (reference sequence). The CDR3 is 14 residues long. V shed 5 bases, J shed 6 bases, and the junction held 6 bases outside the gene matches.